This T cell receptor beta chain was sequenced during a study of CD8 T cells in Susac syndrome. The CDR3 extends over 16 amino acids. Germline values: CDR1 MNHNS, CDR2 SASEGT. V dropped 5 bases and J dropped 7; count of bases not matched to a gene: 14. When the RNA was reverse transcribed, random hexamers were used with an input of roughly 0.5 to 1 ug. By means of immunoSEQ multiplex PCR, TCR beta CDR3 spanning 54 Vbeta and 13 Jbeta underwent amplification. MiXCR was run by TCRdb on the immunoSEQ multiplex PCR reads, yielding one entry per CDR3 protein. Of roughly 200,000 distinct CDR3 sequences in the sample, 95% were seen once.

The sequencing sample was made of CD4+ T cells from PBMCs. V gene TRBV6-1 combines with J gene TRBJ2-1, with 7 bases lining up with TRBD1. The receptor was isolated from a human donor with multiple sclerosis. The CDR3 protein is CASSPPVNRGVNEQFF. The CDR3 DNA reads TGTGCCAGCAGTCCCCCGGTTAACAGGGGAGTTAATGAGCAGTTCTTC.